This record looks at one T cell receptor beta chain sequence and its context. It lacks a known antigen. Qualities for individual bases were not recorded, and no much larger clone is one base off. In the prospective study, participants were about 18 to 90 years old, resided in under 30 geographic areas of the United States, and were enrolled through a virtual design. In the prospective study, cohorts were assigned on the basis of participant-reported clinical history obtained from a screening survey and a study questionnaire. A participant counted as exposed if, within 2 weeks of entering the study, that participant had been in contact with someone who had a PCR-confirmed or clinician-diagnosed COVID-19 case. In the prospective study, whole blood, serum and a nasopharyngeal or oropharyngeal swab were collected from each participant by mobile phlebotomists. Prospective study participants could optionally give additional blood draws and questionnaires over a roughly two-month period. Before DNA extraction, prospective study blood samples were shipped either frozen or at room temperature.

The sample is drawn from a study of blood T cell repertoires in COVID-19 (dated by TCRdb to 2020 to 2021). About the investigation overall: Samples from collaborators originated in the United States, Italy and Spain and spanned both the acute and convalescent phases of COVID-19. The prospective study material was composed of cDNA or gDNA derived from T cells, B-cell-depleted T cells, or PBMCs. Subjects who had been exposed to COVID-19, were actively infected with it, or had recovered from it provided the deeply sampled blood TCRbeta repertoires that made up the dataset. The repertoires were made available in a free public database intended to serve as a resource for research on the immune response to SARS-CoV-2. Samples came from the ongoing ImmuneRACE study (first 160 participants) plus 1,254 subjects from 6 global collaborators. The sample metadata nearly always contained a de-identified subject ID, COVID-19 status, age in years and sex. Where HLA class I and class II types were available, the types were taken from metadata supplied by the sample provider, not from assay-based typing. The paper as a whole reports these results and caveats: Clinical and demographic metadata were provided uncurated, with the amount varying by source and participant.

Its CDR3 holds 16 amino acids, cysteine through phenylalanine. The only DNA kept is the CDR3, 48 bases in frame from the first base. Relative to germline, V is missing 2 bases and J is missing 5 bases, with 6 bases of the junction outside any gene match. CDR1 and CDR2, looked up from the germline V gene (reference sequence), are LNHDA and SQIVND. TCRbeta CDR3 regions were amplified from genomic DNA by means of the immunoSEQ Assay, a bias-controlled multiplex PCR. In the source study's methods: Nucleated cell counts per sample were estimated from amplification of reference gene primers within the assay. To quantify the absolute abundance of each unique TCRbeta CDR3 rearrangement, sequence reads were collapsed and filtered. For each sample, productive Simpson clonality was calculated as the square root of Simpson's diversity index over productive rearrangements. Imported from immuneACCESS, the table was reduced by TCRdb to in-frame sequences with V and J called. These copies leave out some clones; in studies compared against another copy, an unresolved V gene accounts for under half, and the cause of the remainder is not known. Clone size and V and J calls were adopted from that table, with D and trimming inferred from the DNA. This sample gives 350,000 to 450,000 clones in total; approximately 90% of them show up just once. The ten biggest clones cover roughly 0.9% of the sample.

The sequence came from a woman aged 40 to 50 who had been exposed to COVID-19. Sample: PBMCs or T cells enriched from blood (not recorded which). The chain uses TRBV19 and TRBJ2-2; 9 bases in the junction line up with TRBD1. The sequenced DNA: TGTGCCAGTAGTATAACCGGGACAGGGAGGACCGGGGAGCTGTTTTTT. It encodes CASSITGTGRTGELFF.